What follows are 21 T cell receptor beta chains derived from one specimen sequenced in a study of monozygotic twins with cystic fibrosis listed by TCRdb under 2021. Preparation of the library involved the immunoSEQ multiplex PCR assay. The clones in this table, taken by TCRdb from immuneACCESS, are in-frame only. Not every clone is retained; where verified, under half of the shortfall comes from an unresolved V gene, and the cause of the rest is unknown. In all, the sample holds about 36,000 clones, and under 95% of those were seen once. The ten largest clones take up around 0.19% of the sample. The sequenced sample was blood. These receptors all come from a boy aged 2-15 years with cystic fibrosis.

To note about this clone: Other DNA sequences of this sample code for an identical CDR3. This chain joins TRBV13 and TRBJ1-1; D unresolved. Germline V gives CDR1 PRHDT, CDR2 FYEKMQ (reference sequence). The CDR3 totals 13 residues. Trimming took 0 bases from V and 4 from J, leaving 6 bases between them. CDR3 DNA sequence: TGTGCCAGCAGCTTAGGCGGCGGCACTGAAGCTTTCTTT. Encoded protein: CASSLGGGTEAFF.

The chain carries TRBV29-1 and TRBJ1-2, with D perhaps TRBD1 (6 bases). Per germline, CDR1 SQVTM and CDR2 ANQGSEA. The CDR3 runs 13 residues. V lost 0 bases to trimming and J lost 6 bases, with 11 bases between them. CDR3 nucleotides: TGCAGCGTTGAAGAGGGGGCGGTGAATGGCTACACCTTC. Translation gives CSVEEGAVNGYTF.

The genes are TRBV19 and TRBJ1-1, with D uncertain. Germline CDR1 LNHDA, CDR2 SQIVND (reference sequence). V lost 2 bases and J lost 3, with 7 bases in between. This CDR3 comprises 13 residues. CDR3 residues: CASSIPGDTEAFF. The DNA of the CDR3 is TGTGCCAGTAGTATACCTGGGGACACTGAAGCTTTCTTT.

The rearrangement links TRBV15 to TRBJ2-1, with D perhaps given as TRBD1 or TRBD2 (6 bases each). CDR1 is LNHNV, CDR2 YYDKDF, per germline (reference sequence). The CDR3 has 16 residues. V lost 0 bases to trimming and J lost 4 bases, with 13 bases between them. The chain's CDR3 is CATSRDFGGTYNEQFF. DNA of the CDR3: TGTGCCACCAGCAGAGATTTTGGGGGGACATACAATGAGCAGTTCTTC.

This clone was detected only once. The rearrangement uses TRBV6-5 and TRBJ1-2; D unresolved. Trimming left V 0 bases short and J 3 bases short, with 8 bases between. The CDR3 is 14 amino acids. Germline CDR1 is MNHEY and CDR2 is SVGAGI. CDR3 bases: TGTGCCAGCAGTTACTCAGGCCCCTACTATGGCTACACCTTC. Translating gives CASSYSGPYYGYTF.

This chain links TRBV5-1 with TRBJ1-5; 8 bases are a match to TRBD1. Germline V gene lookup returns CDR1 SGHRS and CDR2 YFSETQ. V dropped 4 bases and J dropped 3; count of bases not matched to a gene: 3. The CDR3 spans 14 residues. Here the CDR3 reads CASSAGGANQPQHF. The CDR3, as DNA: TGCGCCAGCAGCGCAGGGGGCGCCAATCAGCCCCAGCATTTT.

The gene calls are TRBV19 and TRBJ2-7; 9 nucleotides agree with TRBD1. This CDR3 is built from 13 residues. V gave up 3 bases and J gave up 3 bases; unmatched junction bases: 0. Germline-derived CDR1 and CDR2 are LNHDA and SQIVND (reference sequence). The CDR3 reads CASSMGQGYEQYF. CDR3 sequence (DNA): TGTGCCAGTAGTATGGGACAGGGCTACGAGCAGTACTTC.

The chain is built from TRBV19 and TRBJ1-2; D is unresolved. Trimming took off 6 bases at V and 8 bases at J, with 13 bases between the two ends. Germline assignment: CDR1 LNHDA and CDR2 SQIVND (reference sequence). The CDR3 sequence is 12 residues long. CDR3 nucleotide sequence: TGTGCCAGTAGACAGCGGGCAAGAGGCTACACCTTC. Translating gives CASRQRARGYTF.

The chain has TRBV7-9 and TRBJ2-5; 9 bases match TRBD1. CDR3 size: 15 residues. J was trimmed by 5 bases and V by 1 base; bases with no gene match: 5. From germline, CDR1 is SEHNR and CDR2 FQNEAQ (reference sequence). The CDR3 region is CASSLEQGAWETQYF. The CDR3 bases are TGTGCCAGCAGCTTAGAACAGGGGGCGTGGGAGACCCAGTACTTC.

This chain joins TRBV4-1 and TRBJ2-1; D not certain. V was pared by 0 bases and J by 3 bases, with 15 bases between. The length of the CDR3 is 17 residues. Per germline, CDR1 MGHRA and CDR2 YSYEKL. CDR3 sequence reads: CASSQEGLSADYNEQFF. The CDR3 DNA follows: TGCGCCAGCAGCCAAGAAGGTCTGAGCGCCGACTACAATGAGCAGTTCTTC.

J is TRBJ2-7 and V is TRBV2; 9 bases match TRBD1. Per the germline V gene, CDR1 is SNHLY and CDR2 is FYNNEI. With 4 bases clipped from V and 1 base from J, the junction kept 5 bases outside the gene matches. The CDR3 is made up of 15 amino acids. The CDR3 sequence: CASSAGTGSSYEQYF. DNA for the CDR3: TGTGCCAGCAGTGCCGGGACAGGGTCTTCCTACGAGCAGTACTTC.

The chain recombines TRBV6-6 with TRBJ1-1; unclear D gene. CDR3 length: 13 amino acids. Germline V CDR1 and CDR2: MNHNY, SVGAGI (reference sequence). V shed 2 bases and J shed 4 bases, with 8 bases lying between them. The CDR3 DNA follows: TGTGCCAGCAGTTACAGGGTGGCCACTGAAGCTTTCTTT. It yields the protein CASSYRVATEAFF.

The J gene is TRBJ1-5, the V gene TRBV7-2, with D uncertain. Trimming removed 1 base at V and 5 bases at J, with 6 bases between. CDR1 and CDR2 from the germline V gene are SGHTA and FQGNSA. The CDR3 runs 13 residues. CDR3 nucleotides: TGTGCCAGCAGCTTAGGGCCCGATCAGCCCCAGCATTTT. Amino acid sequence: CASSLGPDQPQHF. Looking up the rest from reference TRBV7-2 and TRBJ1-5 gives the full variable domain: GAGVSQSPSNKVTEKGKDVELRCDPISGHTALYWYRQSLGQGLEFLIYFQGNSAPDKSGLPSDRFSAERTGGSVSTLTIQRTQQEDSAVYLCASSLGPDQPQHFGDGTRLSIL.

This clone is a singleton in its sample. The rearrangement uses TRBV7-2 and TRBJ1-2; D is unclear. The CDR3 has 13 amino acids. Trimming removed 4 bases at V and 0 bases at J, with 6 bases between. Per germline, CDR1 SGHTA and CDR2 FQGNSA. The CDR3 here is CASSSLANYGYTF. In nucleotides, the CDR3 is TGTGCCAGCAGCTCCCTCGCTAACTATGGCTACACCTTC.

The chain has TRBV19 and TRBJ2-1, with D maybe TRBD2 (5 bases). Trimming removed 3 bases at V and 9 bases at J, with 15 bases between. Germline loops: CDR1 LNHDA, CDR2 SQIVND (reference sequence). The CDR3 runs 14 residues. The CDR3 reads CASSIGLSTSEQFF. DNA of the CDR3: TGTGCCAGTAGTATCGGACTGTCGACAAGTGAGCAGTTCTTC.

The rearrangement joins TRBV7-8 to TRBJ2-3, with 11 positions matching TRBD2. Germline V gene lookup returns CDR1 SGHVS and CDR2 FQNEAQ. This CDR3 region has 16 residues. V gave up 3 bases and J gave up 0 bases; unmatched junction bases: 2. CDR3 amino acids: CASSLGLAASTDTQYF. The CDR3 nucleotides are TGTGCCAGCAGCTTGGGACTAGCGGCTAGCACAGATACGCAGTATTTT.

The V gene is TRBV19, the J gene TRBJ1-2; 8 positions match TRBD1. The trim removed 5 bases at V and 6 bases at J, leaving 5 bases unmatched. Germline CDR1 and CDR2: LNHDA and SQIVND (reference sequence). The CDR3 spans 13 residues. The CDR3 DNA reads TGTGCCAGTAGTCCGACAGGGGTCCATGGCTACACCTTC. Translating gives CASSPTGVHGYTF. Full variable domain (missing parts from reference TRBV19 and TRBJ1-2): DGGITQSPKYLFRKEGQNVTLSCEQNLNHDAMYWYRQDPGQGLRLIYYSQIVNDFQKGDIAEGYSVSREKKESFPLTVTSAQKNPTAFYLCASSPTGVHGYTFGSGTRLTVV.

The genes are TRBV29-1 and TRBJ1-2; D is undetermined. This CDR3 has 13 amino acids. CDR1 SQVTM and CDR2 ANQGSEA come from the germline V gene. V lost 0 bases, J lost 0 bases, and 5 bases lay in between. The chain's CDR3 is CSVEDGPNYGYTF. The CDR3 region has the DNA TGCAGCGTTGAAGATGGGCCTAACTATGGCTACACCTTC.

J is TRBJ1-6 and V is TRBV9; D possibly corresponds to TRBD1 (5 bases). The V gene lost 5 bases and the J gene lost 11 bases, with 23 bases spanning the gap. Germline lookup yields CDR1 SGDLS and CDR2 YYNGEE. There are 16 residues in the CDR3. The CDR3 region is CASRVSREGRKAPLHF. The CDR3 DNA reads TGTGCCAGCAGGGTGTCCCGTGAGGGGAGAAAGGCACCCCTCCACTTT.

This clone was seen a single time. The chain couples TRBV27 to TRBJ1-1; no definite D call. Trimming stripped 3 bases from V and 7 bases from J, with 15 bases between. The CDR3 totals 14 residues. Germline CDR1 and CDR2: MNHEY and SMNVEV (reference sequence). The CDR3 region has the DNA TGTGCCAGCAGTTTCTTGGTTAAGGGATATGAAGCTTTCTTT. Residues: CASSFLVKGYEAFF.

The chain joins TRBV2 to TRBJ2-2; D is ambiguous. The CDR3 covers 14 residues. Germline CDR1 is SNHLY and CDR2 is FYNNEI. Trimming stripped 10 bases from V and 5 bases from J, with 17 bases between. The CDR3 here is CATSLLGRTGELFF. DNA for the CDR3: TGTGCCACTTCGCTATTGGGCCGGACCGGGGAGCTGTTTTTT.